The 18 T cell receptor beta chains below come from one sample, sequenced in a study of blood T cell repertoires in COVID-19 (dated by TCRdb to 2018 to 2021). The library relied on the immunoSEQ multiplex PCR assay. In TCRdb, the immuneACCESS table is reduced to in-frame sequences with V and J assigned. These tables do not hold every clone; where another copy was compared, an unresolved V gene accounts for under half, and the others remain unexplained. The sample table holds 150,000 to 200,000 clones, of which roughly four fifths were seen once. About 7.1% of the sample rests with the top ten. Sequencing input: peripheral blood. The receptors stem from a woman aged 70-85 years with COVID-19, enrolled during active disease.

The chain carries TRBV28 and TRBJ2-3; TRBD2 matches at 7 bases. CDR3 size: 16 residues. Germline V gene sequence: CDR1 MDHEN, CDR2 SYDVKM. Germline trimming cut 7 bases from V and 1 base from J; bases unmatched to any gene: 11. The CDR3: CASKIQRGPRTDTQYF. Written as DNA, the CDR3 is TGTGCCAGCAAAATACAGCGGGGACCCCGCACAGATACGCAGTATTTT.

The chain has TRBV25-1 and TRBJ1-6, with TRBD1 matching 7 bases. The CDR3 consists of 14 residues. V was clipped by 6 bases and J by 7 bases; unmatched bases: 6. The germline V gene encodes CDR1 MGHDK and CDR2 SYGVNS. The CDR3 sequence is CASSLQGRNSPLHF. In DNA form, the CDR3 reads TGTGCCAGCAGCCTACAGGGGCGAAATTCACCCCTCCACTTT.

The rearrangement joins TRBV5-1 to TRBJ2-2; D might be TRBD1 (6 bases). Trimming took off 0 bases at V and 6 bases at J, with 9 bases between the two ends. The CDR3 is 14 residues long. CDR1 is SGHRS and CDR2 is YFSETQ in the germline V gene. The CDR3: CASSLGTAAGELFF. The CDR3 DNA sequence: TGCGCCAGCAGCTTGGGGACAGCCGCCGGGGAGCTGTTTTTT.

This chain links TRBV19 with TRBJ2-2, with TRBD2 matching 10 bases. Germline V lookup: CDR1 LNHDA, CDR2 SQIVND (reference sequence). V shed 3 bases and J 7 bases; nucleotides not matched to a gene: 14. This CDR3 is 18 amino acids long. The CDR3 is CASSIFGLAGAQGGELFF. As DNA, the CDR3 is TGTGCCAGTAGTATCTTCGGTCTAGCGGGAGCCCAAGGCGGGGAGCTGTTTTTT. The whole variable domain, filled in from reference TRBV19 and TRBJ2-2, reads DGGITQSPKYLFRKEGQNVTLSCEQNLNHDAMYWYRQDPGQGLRLIYYSQIVNDFQKGDIAEGYSVSREKKESFPLTVTSAQKNPTAFYLCASSIFGLAGAQGGELFFGEGSRLTVL.

The CDR3 region has the DNA TGTGCCAGCAGTTACGTCGAGGGAGGCATCCGGGAGACCCAGTACTTC. Encoded protein: CASSYVEGGIRETQYF. J is TRBJ2-5 and V is TRBV6-2 or TRBV6-3; possible D gene TRBD2, 6 bases. V lost 2 bases, J lost 5 bases, and 18 bases lay in between. The CDR3 spans 16 residues. Germline assignment: CDR1 MNHEY and CDR2 SVGEGT.

V gene TRBV18 combines with J gene TRBJ2-1; 11 nucleotides agree with TRBD1. This CDR3 has 15 residues. V trimming: 2 bases; J trimming: 9 bases; junction bases outside the gene matches: 6. CDR1 and CDR2 (germline): KGHSH, LQKENI. The CDR3 coding sequence is TGTGCCAGCTCACCAGGACAGGGGGCGCAGGGTGAGCAGTTCTTC. This encodes CASSPGQGAQGEQFF.

The chain employs TRBV6-2 or TRBV6-3 and TRBJ2-7, with 10 nucleotides matching TRBD2. V was pared by 2 bases and J by 2 bases, with 6 bases of the junction left unmatched. CDR1 is MNHEY and CDR2 is SVGEGT in the germline V gene. This CDR3 is built from 16 residues. The CDR3 protein is CASSYPALAGAYEQYF. The CDR3 DNA follows: TGTGCCAGCAGTTACCCGGCGCTAGCGGGAGCCTACGAGCAGTACTTC.

The chain links TRBV15 to TRBJ2-3; 7 nucleotides match TRBD2. Germline loops: CDR1 LNHNV, CDR2 YYDKDF (reference sequence). Unmatched junction bases numbered 3, after V lost 6 bases and J lost 3 bases. The CDR3 is 13 residues long. CDR3 DNA: TGTGCCACCAGAAGGGAGGGGACAGATACGCAGTATTTT. This translates into CATRREGTDTQYF.

As DNA, the CDR3 is TGTGCCAGTAGTATCGACAGGGGTGGAGGGTCACCCCTCCACTTT. This translates into CASSIDRGGGSPLHF. V usage is TRBV19 and J usage is TRBJ1-6; 8 nucleotides line up with TRBD1. The CDR3 totals 15 residues. V was pared by 3 bases and J by 10 bases, with 8 bases of the junction left unmatched. Per the germline V gene, CDR1 is LNHDA and CDR2 is SQIVND (reference sequence).

This clone was found a few times. The chain has TRBV7-6 and TRBJ2-1; 8 positions match TRBD1. V was pared by 1 base and J by 3 bases, with 5 bases of the junction left unmatched. Per germline, CDR1 SGHVS and CDR2 FNYEAQ. This CDR3 spans 16 amino acids. The CDR3 DNA is TGTGCCAGCAGCTTAGTATCAGGGGGCTTCTACAATGAGCAGTTCTTC. Its protein is CASSLVSGGFYNEQFF.

J is TRBJ2-7 and V is TRBV7-2; 7 positions match TRBD1. The V gene end was trimmed by 6 bases and the J gene end by 2 bases; junction bases not matched to a gene: 22. The V gene's germline CDR1 is SGHTA and CDR2 FQGNSA. The CDR3 covers 19 residues. The CDR3 nucleotides are TGTGCCAGCAGTCCGGGTCACAGGGGCGGACGCGGGCGTACCTACGAGCAGTACTTC. This encodes CASSPGHRGGRGRTYEQYF.

This clone has more than one count but fewer than ten. This rearrangement joins TRBV27 to TRBJ2-7; D unresolved. The V and J ends lost 2 bases and 5 bases respectively, with 4 bases between them. CDR1 and CDR2 from the germline V gene are MNHEY and SMNVEV (reference sequence). This CDR3 is 11 amino acids long. This CDR3 is CASSLVNEQYF. The CDR3 nucleotides are TGTGCCAGCAGTTTAGTCAACGAGCAGTACTTC.

V and J are TRBV5-1 and TRBJ1-1; 7 bases are shared with TRBD1. This CDR3 spans 15 amino acids. Germline-derived CDR1 and CDR2 are SGHRS and YFSETQ. V lost 3 bases, J lost 1 base, and 6 bases stayed unmatched. CDR3 sequence (DNA): TGCGCCAGCAGCTGGCTGACAGGGACGAACACTGAAGCTTTCTTT. Protein product: CASSWLTGTNTEAFF.

V and J are TRBV19 and TRBJ2-5; the D gene is possibly TRBD2 (6 bases). Between the trimmed V and J ends, which lost 3 bases and 5 bases, there was a span of 7 bases. Germline V gene data show CDR1 as LNHDA and CDR2 as SQIVND (reference sequence). The CDR3 is made up of 12 amino acids. The CDR3 here is CASSIGGETQYF. CDR3 DNA sequence: TGTGCCAGTAGTATTGGGGGGGAGACCCAGTACTTC.

V gene TRBV5-1 combines with J gene TRBJ2-3; TRBD2 might be the D (5 bases). Trimming shortened V by 7 bases and J by 1 base, and 10 bases separated the two germline ends. This CDR3 has 13 amino acids. Germline V gene lookup returns CDR1 SGHRS and CDR2 YFSETQ. CDR3 region: CASFGEGTDTQYF. CDR3 in DNA: TGCGCCAGCTTCGGGGAAGGCACAGATACGCAGTATTTT.

The chain has TRBV9 and TRBJ1-2, with D possibly matching TRBD1 (5 bases). Trimming stripped 3 bases from V and 2 bases from J, with 14 bases between. Germline V CDR1 and CDR2: SGDLS, YYNGEE. The CDR3 totals 15 residues. The CDR3 is CASSARQQTNYGYTF. The CDR3, as DNA: TGTGCCAGCAGCGCAAGACAGCAGACCAACTATGGCTACACCTTC.

V and J are TRBV9 and TRBJ2-1, with a weak D call TRBD2 (6 bases). CDR3 length equals 13 residues. Trimming took off 2 bases at V and 9 bases at J, with 12 bases between the two ends. Germline CDR1 is SGDLS and CDR2 is YYNGEE. Here the CDR3 DNA reads TGTGCCAGCAGCGTTCCTATGGGGGGTGAGCAGTTCTTC. Translating it yields CASSVPMGGEQFF. Complete variable domain (other parts from reference TRBV9 and TRBJ2-1): DSGVTQTPKHLITATGQRVTLRCSPRSGDLSVYWYQQSLDQGLQFLIQYYNGEERAKGNILERFSAQQFPDLHSELNLSSLELGDSALYFCASSVPMGGEQFFGPGTRLTVL.

The chain carries TRBV7-2 and TRBJ2-3; 10 bases are a match to TRBD2. This CDR3 spans 16 amino acids. V lost 6 bases and J lost 2; bases outside the gene matches: 8. Germline CDR1 reads SGHTA; CDR2 reads FQGNSA. The CDR3 coding sequence is TGTGCCAGCAGTTATTCTACTAGCGGGAACACAGATACGCAGTATTTT. Amino acids: CASSYSTSGNTDTQYF.